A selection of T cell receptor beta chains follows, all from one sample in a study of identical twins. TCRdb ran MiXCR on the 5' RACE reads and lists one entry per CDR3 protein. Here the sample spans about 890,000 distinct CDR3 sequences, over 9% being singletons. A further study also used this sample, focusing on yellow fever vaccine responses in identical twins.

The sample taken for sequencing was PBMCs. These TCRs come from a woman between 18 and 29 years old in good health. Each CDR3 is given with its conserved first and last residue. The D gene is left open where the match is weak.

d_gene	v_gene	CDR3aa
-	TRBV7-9	CASSSRGRNTEAFF
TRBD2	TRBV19	CASSIGLAGLLSGELFF
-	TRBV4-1	CASSQDSWGHYNEQFF
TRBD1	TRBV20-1	CSAADRGVYDEQYF
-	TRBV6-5	CASSLGRFQETQYF
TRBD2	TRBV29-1	CSASRLAGNNEQFF
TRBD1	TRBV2	CASWGTGGMNTEAFF
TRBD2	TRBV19	CASSTGLGLREQFF
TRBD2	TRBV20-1	CSAALAVPQETQYF
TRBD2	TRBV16	CASSQSVAGGPGQYF
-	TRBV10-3	CAISDGNQPQHF
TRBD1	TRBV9	CASSPQTGINEQYF
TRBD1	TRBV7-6	CASSLGGQYNTEAFF
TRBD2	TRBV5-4	CASSLVSLAGPNNEQFF
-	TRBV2	CASSGGWGSRTEAFF
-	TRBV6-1	CASRHLGGSDTGELFF
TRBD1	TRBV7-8	CASTRAGQGGNSGNTIYF
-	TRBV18	CASSPPVTNEQFF
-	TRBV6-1	CASRTVSNQPQHF
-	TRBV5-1	CASSSPAGASYEQYF
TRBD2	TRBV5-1	CASSVGLAGANTGELFF
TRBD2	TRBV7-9	CASSFRASGWNEQFF
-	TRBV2	CASSVNSYNEQFF
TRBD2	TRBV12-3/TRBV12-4	CASSGTREQFF
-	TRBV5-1	CASSLERPDYGYTF
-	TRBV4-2	CASSQATGSGANVLTF
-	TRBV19	CASRATNSPLHF
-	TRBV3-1	CASSQEDLRYNEQFF
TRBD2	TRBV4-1	CASSRGTSGTSNEQFF
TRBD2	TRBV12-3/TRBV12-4	CASSLRAGGPETQYF
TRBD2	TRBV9	CASSARGLAGRNEQFF
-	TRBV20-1	CSGAEDYGYTF
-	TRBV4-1	CASSHTGNYEQYF
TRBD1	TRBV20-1	CSAEGQSSEAFF
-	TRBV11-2	CASTPDLGDYNEQFF
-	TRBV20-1	CSARPTPEKMDTQYF
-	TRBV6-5	CASSLRILGTEAFF
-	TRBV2	CASNPGLTYPDTQYF
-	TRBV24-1	CATSDLNGGPGNEQFF
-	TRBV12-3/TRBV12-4	CASSLGSPSYNEQFF
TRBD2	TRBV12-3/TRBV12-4	CASSQRLAGGPDTQYF
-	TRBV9	CASSESVDKAEAFF
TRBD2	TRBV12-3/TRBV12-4	CASSQILAGVPEQFF
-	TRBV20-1	CSARESYSNQPQHF
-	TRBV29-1	CSVIWGRNQPQHF
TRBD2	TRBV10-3	CAISDMGEGEQFF
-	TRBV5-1	CASSHDRGTEAFF
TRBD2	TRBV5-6	CASSLAWTRITDTQYF
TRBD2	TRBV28	CASSPPGLAGMGGQFF
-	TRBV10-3	CAISGALGETQYF
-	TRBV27	CASSSKGLKNTEAFF
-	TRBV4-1	CASSQDRLSFPAKETQYF
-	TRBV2	CASRGAREKLFF
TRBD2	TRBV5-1	CASSFQGLAGADYTKNIQYF
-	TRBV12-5	CASGNDWNTEAFF
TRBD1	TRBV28	CASSSQGVVSYNEQFF
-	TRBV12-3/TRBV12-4	CASSNRVYGYTF
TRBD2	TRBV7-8	CASRRPGLAGRTRPGELFF
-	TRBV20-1	CSANRAVNTEAFF